This T cell receptor beta chain was observed in a study of T cell responses to AZD1222 COVID-19 vaccine. Study results and limitations: Donors skewed white British and female; clonal diversity was possibly underestimated.

On this clone itself: Its antigen remains unknown.

Libraries were prepared by immunoSEQ multiplex PCR; TCRdb keeps only in-frame clonotypes and omits some of them. This table holds around 130,000 clones, roughly 90% found once. The source is an adult in good health. The sample consisted of peripheral blood, taken on day 0 of AZD1222 vaccination.

In DNA form, the CDR3 reads TGTGCCTGGAGTCAGGGGCGAGGAAACACCATATATTTT. It translates to CAWSQGRGNTIYF. This chain joins TRBV30 and TRBJ1-3; the D gene is possibly TRBD1 (6 bases). V lost 2 bases, J lost 4 bases, and 9 bases lay in between. Germline V gives CDR1 GTSNPN, CDR2 SVGIG (reference sequence). This CDR3 contains 13 residues.